This TCR beta chain was captured by sequencing in a study of blood T cell repertoires in COVID-19. Original handling: Estimates of nucleated cell counts were drawn from the amplification of reference gene primers. The data were produced by immunoSEQ multiplex PCR, yet TCRdb's version contains in-frame clones alone and is incomplete. V, J and clone size are taken as reported in that table, and D and trimming were inferred from the DNA itself. The sample lists fewer than 450,000 clones, roughly 91% occurring once. CDR3 length: 16 residues. Germline V gene sequence: CDR1 LGHDT, CDR2 YNNKEL (reference sequence). J was trimmed by 4 bases and V by 4 bases; bases with no gene match: 10.

The clonotype originates from a woman between 18 and 30 years old who had recovered from COVID-19. This chain connects TRBV3-1 (or the pseudogene TRBV3-2) to TRBJ2-3, with 8 bases that match TRBD2. The specimen was PBMCs or T cells enriched from blood (not recorded which). DNA for the CDR3: TGTGCCAGCAGCCCGGACATCCGGGAGGGCGCAGATACGCAGTATTTT. This gives the protein CASSPDIREGADTQYF.